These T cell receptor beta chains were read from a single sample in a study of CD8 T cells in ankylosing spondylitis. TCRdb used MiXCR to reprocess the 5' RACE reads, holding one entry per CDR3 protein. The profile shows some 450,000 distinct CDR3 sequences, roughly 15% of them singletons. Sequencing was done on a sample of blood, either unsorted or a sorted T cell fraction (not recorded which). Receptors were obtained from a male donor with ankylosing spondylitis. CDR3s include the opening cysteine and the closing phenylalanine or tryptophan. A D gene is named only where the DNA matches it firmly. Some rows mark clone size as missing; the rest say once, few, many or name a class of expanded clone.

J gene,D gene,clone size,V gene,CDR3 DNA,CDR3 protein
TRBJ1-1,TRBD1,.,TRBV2,TGTGCCAGCAGTCCGGACAGGGGGCAAGGTACTGAAGCTTTCTTT,CASSPDRGQGTEAFF
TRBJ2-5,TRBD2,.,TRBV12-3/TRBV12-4,TGTGCCAGCAGAACTAGCGGGGTGGAGACCCAGTACTTC,CASRTSGVETQYF
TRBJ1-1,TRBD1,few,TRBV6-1,TGTGCCAGCAGTGAAGGGAGGGGGACAGCGAACACTGAAGCTTTCTTT,CASSEGRGTANTEAFF
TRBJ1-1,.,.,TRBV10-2,TGCGCCAGCAGTTCACTGACCCAGCCGGCTGAAGCTTTCTTT,CASSSLTQPAEAFF
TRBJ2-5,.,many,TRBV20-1,TGCAGTGCTAGAGGTTGGCAGTCCCAAGAGACCCAGTACTTC,CSARGWQSQETQYF
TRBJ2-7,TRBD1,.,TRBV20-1,TGCAGTCCCCGACAGGGGAACGAGCAGTACTTC,CSPRQGNEQYF
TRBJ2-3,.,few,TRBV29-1,TGCAGCGCTTTCACGGTCCCAAGCACAGATACGCAGTATTTT,CSAFTVPSTDTQYF
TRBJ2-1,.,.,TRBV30,TGTGCCTGCGCCCGGGAAAATGAGCAGTTCTTC,CACARENEQFF
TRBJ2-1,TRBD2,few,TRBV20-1,TGCAGTGCTAGCGCGGGCGGGAGGGCCAGGGAGCAGTTCTTC,CSASAGGRAREQFF
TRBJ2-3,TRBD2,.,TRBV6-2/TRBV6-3,TGTGCCAGCAGTTACGCTCCGGGGACTAGATCCACAGATACGCAGTATTTT,CASSYAPGTRSTDTQYF
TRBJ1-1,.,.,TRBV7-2,TGTGCCAGCAGCTTAGGGGCCACTGAAGCTTTCTTT,CASSLGATEAFF
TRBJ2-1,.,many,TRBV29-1,TGCAGCGTTGAACCCGGGACATCGAGCTCCTACAATGAGCAGTTCTTC,CSVEPGTSSSYNEQFF
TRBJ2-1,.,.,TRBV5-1,TGCGCCAGCAGCCTTACCTCGGGGGCCGGTAACAATGAGCAGTTCTTC,CASSLTSGAGNNEQFF
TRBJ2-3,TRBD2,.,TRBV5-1,TGCGCCAGCAGCTCTAGCGGGAGGGGCTTCCCAGATACGCAGTATTTT,CASSSSGRGFPDTQYF
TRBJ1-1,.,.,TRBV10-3,TGTGCCATCAGGGGGAGGGGGGATACTGAAGCTTTCTTT,CAIRGRGDTEAFF